The sequence of this T cell receptor (beta chain) was determined in a study of T-cell reconstitution after alpha-beta-depleted transplantation in children. This clonotype was counted only a few times. The TCRbeta library was prepared with unique molecular identifiers. One entry per CDR3 protein, called by TCRdb with MiXCR from the PCR reads. The sample carries over 550,000 distinct CDR3 sequences, about 10% recorded once. The CDR3 extends over 18 amino acids. Trimming pared 0 bases from V and 2 bases from J, leaving 18 bases between. Germline V CDR1 and CDR2: SGHRS, YFSETQ. The sequences come from PBMCs from the stem cell graft donor, collected from the stem cell graft. The receptor's source is a human donor who donated a stem cell graft to a child with acute myeloid leukemia. The chain carries TRBV5-1 and TRBJ2-1; D is unresolved. The CDR3 DNA follows: TGCGCCAGCAGCTTGGGTAACGAGCGCCTTACAGCCTACAATGAGCAGTTCTTC. This sequence encodes CASSLGNERLTAYNEQFF. The full variable domain, with the rest looked up from reference TRBV5-1 and TRBJ2-1, is KAGVTQTPRYLIKTRGQQVTLSCSPISGHRSVSWYQQTPGQGLQFLFEYFSETQRNKGNFPGRFSGRQFSNSRSEMNVSTLELGDSALYLCASSLGNERLTAYNEQFFGPGTRLTVL.